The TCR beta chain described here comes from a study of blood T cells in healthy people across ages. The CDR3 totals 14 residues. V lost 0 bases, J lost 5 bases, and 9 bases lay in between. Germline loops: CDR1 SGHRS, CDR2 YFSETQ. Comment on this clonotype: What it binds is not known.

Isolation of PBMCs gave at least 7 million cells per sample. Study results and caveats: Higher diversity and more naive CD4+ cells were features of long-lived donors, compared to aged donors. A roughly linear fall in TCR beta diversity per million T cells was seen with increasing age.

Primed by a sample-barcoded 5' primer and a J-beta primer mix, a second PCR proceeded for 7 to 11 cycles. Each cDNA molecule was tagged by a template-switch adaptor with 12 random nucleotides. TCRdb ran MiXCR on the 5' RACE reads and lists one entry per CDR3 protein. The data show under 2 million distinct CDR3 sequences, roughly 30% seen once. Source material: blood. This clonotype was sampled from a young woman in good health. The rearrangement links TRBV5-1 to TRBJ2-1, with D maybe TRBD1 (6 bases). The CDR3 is CASSLGQENNEQFF. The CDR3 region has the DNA TGCGCCAGCAGCTTGGGACAGGAAAACAATGAGCAGTTCTTC.